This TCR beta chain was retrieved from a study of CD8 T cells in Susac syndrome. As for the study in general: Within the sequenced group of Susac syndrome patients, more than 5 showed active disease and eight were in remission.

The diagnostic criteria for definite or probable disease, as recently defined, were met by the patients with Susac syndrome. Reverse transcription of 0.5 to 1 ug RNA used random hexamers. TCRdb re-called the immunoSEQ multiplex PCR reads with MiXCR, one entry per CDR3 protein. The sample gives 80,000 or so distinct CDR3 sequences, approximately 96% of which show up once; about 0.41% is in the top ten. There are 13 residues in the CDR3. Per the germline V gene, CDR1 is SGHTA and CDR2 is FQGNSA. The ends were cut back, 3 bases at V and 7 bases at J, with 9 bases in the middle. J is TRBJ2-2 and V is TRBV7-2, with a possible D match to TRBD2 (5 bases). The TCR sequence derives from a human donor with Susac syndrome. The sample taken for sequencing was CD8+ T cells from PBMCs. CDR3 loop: CASSLGVIGELFF. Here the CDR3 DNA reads TGTGCCAGCAGCTTGGGAGTAATCGGGGAGCTGTTTTTT.